This TCR beta chain was observed in a study of T cells in Graves' hyperthyroidism and ophthalmopathy. For the study at large: Upon initial diagnosis and before any treatment, peripheral blood was collected.

The germline gives CDR1 SNHLY, CDR2 FYNNEI. This CDR3 comprises 15 residues. The count of this clonotype is one. Its antigen is not known. The junction shows a germline mismatch at one end, possibly a read error. Newly diagnosed patients aged 18 to 65 had hyperthyroidism of under 2 months' duration. Amplified regions were TCR beta CDR3 sequences from RNA transcripts. The primer set for the first-round RT-PCR of the TCR CDR3 was HTBI. MiXCR was run by TCRdb on the multiplex PCR reads, yielding one entry per CDR3 protein. The sample carries over 700,000 distinct CDR3 sequences, 30% to 40% recorded once. General study results and limits: A 13 V-J signature model discriminated ophthalmopathy versus stable hyperthyroidism.

What was sequenced was blood. This chain uses TRBV2 with TRBJ1-2; the match to TRBD1 covers 9 bases. The receptor was derived from a woman between 40 and 50 years old with Graves' hyperthyroidism. CDR3 DNA sequence: TGTGCCAGCAGCCGGGACAGGGATGCTGATTCTGGCTATACCTTC. It translates to CASSRDRDADSGYTF.